This T cell receptor beta chain derives from a study of Graves' ophthalmopathy and Graves' hyperthyroidism (dated by TCRdb to about 2018). Regarding the complete study: Peripheral blood was collected at initial diagnosis, before any treatment. To tell Graves' ophthalmopathy apart from Graves' hyperthyroidism, and to predict which patients would progress to ophthalmopathy, the study relied on TCR beta repertoire signatures. In total, some 140 blood samples were TCR-sequenced: approximately 42 ophthalmopathy, some 72 hyperthyroidism and about 17 hyperthyroidism-to-ophthalmopathy patients. To explore V-J signatures distinguishing ophthalmopathy from hyperthyroidism, a discovery set of approximately 100 patients (around 42 ophthalmopathy, around 55 stable hyperthyroidism) was enrolled. An independent validation cohort comprised 18 hyperthyroidism patients and around 16 patients who later progressed from hyperthyroidism to ophthalmopathy. T-cell repertoires of thyroid tissue and blood were compared in over five hyperthyroidism patients. Following sampling, methimazole starting at 30 mg daily was administered to hyperthyroidism patients, and high-dose intravenous methylprednisolone was administered to ophthalmopathy patients. Points the paper makes about the study in general: In validation, the model predicted ophthalmopathy progression with nearly 71% sensitivity and roughly 78% specificity; about a dozen predicted patients were CT-confirmed with GO in a median of about 6.2 months. In cross-validation, the 13-signature model distinguished ophthalmopathy from stable hyperthyroidism with around 90% sensitivity and around 83% specificity, while in the test set the corresponding values were about 79% and 69%. No statistical method was used to set the sample size in advance, and the investigators knew which group each participant was assigned to. Most expanded thyroid clonotypes with frequency above 0.001 were also detected in blood, suggesting blood repertoires may reflect the thyroid immune response.

For repertoire sequencing, the TCR beta CDR3 regions were amplified from RNA transcripts. A first-round RT-PCR used HTBI primers with the Qiagen OneStep RT-PCR kit, followed by a second-round multiplex PCR, size selection and purification. Libraries were sequenced on an Illumina HiSeq2000 using paired-end 100 bp reads. The original methods were these. SOAPnuke was used to process the reads, throwing out any read that had adapters, had uncalled bases, had a mean Phred below 15, or lacked an exact constant-primer or identifier match. High-quality paired reads were merged with COPE v1.2.5. Clonotypes were defined as unique nucleotide sequences and were aligned to IMGT TRB V, D and J references using MiTCR v1.1. Only V-J combinations with frequency above 0.0001 were analysed, covering approximately 99% of repertoires. For each V-J combination, a TCR clonal expansion and chaos score was defined as F50 clonal expansion divided by the chaos observed in the TCRdist matrix. Welch's t-statistics and random forest were used to reduce the features to about 12 V-J combinations, which were then used as input to a naive Bayes classifier. The similarity between thyroid and blood repertoires was quantified using the Morisita-Horn index. TCRdb applied fastp at Q25 and MiXCR to the public reads, then kept only in-frame beta chains. Every distinct CDR3 protein forms one entry, paired with its most common genes and DNA. The V and J calls reflect TCRdb's pipeline rather than the authors' work. The sample table lists hundreds of thousands of distinct CDR3 sequences, about two fifths of them with a count of one. The top ten hold over 2.5% of the sample.

Ophthalmopathy patients had moderately to severely active disease, Clinical Activity Score of at least 3, NOSPECS grade of at least 4, and disease duration under 3 months. Patients were excluded if they had other autoimmune diseases, uncontrolled infections, pregnancy or lactation. Clinical symptoms, serum thyroxine, TRAb, thyroid ultrasound and orbital computed tomography formed the basis of the diagnosis. Using Ficoll-Paque density gradient centrifugation, PBMCs were isolated from 9.5 to 10 ml of fresh peripheral blood. Trizol reagent was used to extract the total RNA, and its quality was then checked on an Agilent 2100 Bioanalyzer. Relative to germline, V is 1 base shorter and J is 2 bases shorter, with 8 bases between their ends. From cysteine to phenylalanine, the CDR3 is 14 amino acids long. Only the CDR3 DNA is retained, 42 bases long and in frame from the first base. The germline V gene sets CDR1 to KGHSY and CDR2 to FQNENV.

There are many counts of this clonotype. This clone's antigen is unknown. One base away there is no much larger clone; base qualities are not given. The sample comprised peripheral blood. This receptor was taken from an adult man with Graves' ophthalmopathy. The V and J genes are TRBV16 and TRBJ1-2; possibly the D gene is TRBD1, per 5 matching bases. The CDR3 protein sequence reads: CASSQYPGNYGYTF. The DNA is as follows: TGTGCCAGCAGCCAATATCCAGGGAACTATGGCTACACCTTC.